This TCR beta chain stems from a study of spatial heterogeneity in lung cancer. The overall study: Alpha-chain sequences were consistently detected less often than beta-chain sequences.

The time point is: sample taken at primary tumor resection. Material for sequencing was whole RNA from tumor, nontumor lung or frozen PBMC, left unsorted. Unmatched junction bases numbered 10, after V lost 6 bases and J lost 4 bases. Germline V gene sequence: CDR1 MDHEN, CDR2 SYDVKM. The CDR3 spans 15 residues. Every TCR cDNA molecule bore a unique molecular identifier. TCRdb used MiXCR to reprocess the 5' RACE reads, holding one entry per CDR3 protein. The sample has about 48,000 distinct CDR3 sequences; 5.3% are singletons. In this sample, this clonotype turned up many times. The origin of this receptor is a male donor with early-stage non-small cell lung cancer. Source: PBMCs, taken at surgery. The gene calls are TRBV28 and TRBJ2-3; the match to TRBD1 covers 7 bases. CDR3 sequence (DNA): TGTGCCAGCAGCCCTGGACAGGATCCTTCAGATACGCAGTATTTT. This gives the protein CASSPGQDPSDTQYF.